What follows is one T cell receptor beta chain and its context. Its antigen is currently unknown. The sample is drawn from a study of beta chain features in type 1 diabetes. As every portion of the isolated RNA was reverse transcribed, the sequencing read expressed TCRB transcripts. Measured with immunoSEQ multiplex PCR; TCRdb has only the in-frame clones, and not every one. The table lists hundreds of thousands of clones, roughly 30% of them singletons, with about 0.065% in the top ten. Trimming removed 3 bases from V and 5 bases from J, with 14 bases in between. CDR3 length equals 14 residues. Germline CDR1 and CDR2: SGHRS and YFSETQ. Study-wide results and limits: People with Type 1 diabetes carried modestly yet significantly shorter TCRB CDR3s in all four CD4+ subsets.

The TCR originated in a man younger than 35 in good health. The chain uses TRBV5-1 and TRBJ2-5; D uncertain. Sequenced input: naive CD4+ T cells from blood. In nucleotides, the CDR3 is TGCGCCAGCAGCTGGGCCTTAGCAGGCGAGACCCAGTACTTC. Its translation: CASSWALAGETQYF.